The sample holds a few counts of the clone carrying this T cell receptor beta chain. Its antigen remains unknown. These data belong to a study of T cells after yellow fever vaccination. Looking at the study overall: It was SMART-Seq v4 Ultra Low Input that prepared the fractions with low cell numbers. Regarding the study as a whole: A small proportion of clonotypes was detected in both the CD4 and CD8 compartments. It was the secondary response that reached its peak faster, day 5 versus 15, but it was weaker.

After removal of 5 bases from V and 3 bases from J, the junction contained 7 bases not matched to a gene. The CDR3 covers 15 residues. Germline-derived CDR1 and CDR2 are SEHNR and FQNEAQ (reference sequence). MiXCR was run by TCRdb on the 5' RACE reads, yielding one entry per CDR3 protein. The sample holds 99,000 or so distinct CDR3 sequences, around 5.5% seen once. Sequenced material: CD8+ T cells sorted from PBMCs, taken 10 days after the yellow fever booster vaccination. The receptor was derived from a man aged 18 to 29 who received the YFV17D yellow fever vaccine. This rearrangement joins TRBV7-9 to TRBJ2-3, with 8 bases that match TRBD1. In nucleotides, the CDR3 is TGTGCCAGCAGCATGCTCAGGGGGCTTACAGATACGCAGTATTTT. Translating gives CASSMLRGLTDTQYF.